These 6 T cell receptor beta chains were all obtained from the same sample, sequenced in a study of blood T cell repertoires in COVID-19. Assay used: immunoSEQ multiplex PCR; TCRdb lists only in-frame clones, some missing. The sample includes 300,000 to 350,000 clones, approximately 83% of them seen just once. Sequencing was carried out using PBMCs or T cells enriched from blood (not recorded which). Receptor source: a young man who had recovered from COVID-19.

This clone was found a few times. This chain uses TRBV6-6 with TRBJ1-5; TRBD1 aligns across 8 bases. J gave up 5 bases and V 6 bases, and 9 bases lay outside the gene matches. The CDR3 is made up of 15 amino acids. From germline, CDR1 is MNHNY and CDR2 SVGAGI (reference sequence). The CDR3 bases are TGTGCCAGCAGACACCGGGACAGGAGTTATCAGCCCCAGCATTTT. Its translation: CASRHRDRSYQPQHF.

This clone has a handful of counts. This chain uses TRBV25-1 with TRBJ1-2, with a weak D call TRBD1 (5 bases). Between the trimmed V and J ends, which lost 3 bases and 4 bases, there was a span of 6 bases. Germline CDR1 is MGHDK and CDR2 is SYGVNS. CDR3 size: 12 residues. Here the CDR3 reads CASSDRAYGYTF. The CDR3 DNA reads TGTGCCAGCAGTGACAGGGCCTATGGCTACACCTTC.

Remarks on this clone: Different DNA sequences within this sample yield the same CDR3. The rearrangement links TRBV7-9 to TRBJ2-7; no clear D. The CDR3 is made up of 11 amino acids. Germline lookup yields CDR1 SEHNR and CDR2 FQNEAQ (reference sequence). Between the trimmed V and J ends, which lost 5 bases and 3 bases, there was a span of 5 bases. The CDR3 region has the DNA TGTGCCAGCAGCCTGAGCTACGAGCAGTACTTC. This encodes CASSLSYEQYF. Full variable domain (rest looked up from reference TRBV7-9 and TRBJ2-7): DTGVSQNPRHKITKRGQNVTFRCDPISEHNRLYWYRQTLGQGPEFLTYFQNEAQLEKSRLLSDRFSAERPKGSFSTLEIQRTEQGDSAMYLCASSLSYEQYFGPGTRLTVT.

V and J are TRBV7-9 and TRBJ2-2; D remains unclear. The CDR3 covers 15 residues. The ends were cut back, 4 bases at V and 1 base at J, with 10 bases in the middle. Germline CDR1 reads SEHNR; CDR2 reads FQNEAQ (reference sequence). The CDR3 is CASSSLRVNTGELFF. CDR3 sequence (DNA): TGTGCCAGCAGCTCCCTTCGGGTGAACACCGGGGAGCTGTTTTTT. Variable domain in full (rest from reference TRBV7-9 and TRBJ2-2): DTGVSQNPRHKITKRGQNVTFRCDPISEHNRLYWYRQTLGQGPEFLTYFQNEAQLEKSRLLSDRFSAERPKGSFSTLEIQRTEQGDSAMYLCASSSLRVNTGELFFGEGSRLTVL.

V gene TRBV4-1 combines with J gene TRBJ2-5, with 15 nucleotides matching TRBD2. V lost 2 bases to trimming and J lost 4 bases; unmatched junction nucleotides: 8. CDR1 and CDR2 (germline): MGHRA, YSYEKL. This CDR3 has 18 amino acids. The CDR3 protein is CASSQTGTSGGLVETQYF. Written as DNA, the CDR3 is TGCGCCAGCAGCCAAACCGGGACTAGCGGGGGGTTAGTAGAGACCCAGTACTTC.

V usage is TRBV5-1 and J usage is TRBJ2-5; TRBD2 agrees at 11 bases. Germline trimming cut 2 bases from V and 3 bases from J; bases unmatched to any gene: 3. The CDR3 has 15 residues. Germline-derived CDR1 and CDR2 are SGHRS and YFSETQ. In DNA form, the CDR3 reads TGCGCCAGCAGCTTTCAGGGACTAGCGGAAGAGACCCAGTACTTC. Its protein product is CASSFQGLAEETQYF.